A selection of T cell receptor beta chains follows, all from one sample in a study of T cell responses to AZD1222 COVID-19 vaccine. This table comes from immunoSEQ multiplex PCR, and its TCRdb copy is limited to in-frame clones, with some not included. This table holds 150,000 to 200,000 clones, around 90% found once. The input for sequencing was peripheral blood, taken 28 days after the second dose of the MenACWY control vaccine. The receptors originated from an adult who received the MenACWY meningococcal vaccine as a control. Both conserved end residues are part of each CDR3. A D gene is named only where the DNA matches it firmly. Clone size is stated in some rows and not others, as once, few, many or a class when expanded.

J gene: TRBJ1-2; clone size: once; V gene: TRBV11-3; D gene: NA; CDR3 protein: CASSLGPMGEGYTF; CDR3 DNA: TGTGCCAGCAGCTTAGGCCCGATGGGTGAAGGCTACACCTTC
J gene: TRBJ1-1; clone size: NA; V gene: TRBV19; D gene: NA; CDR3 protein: CASSPYRGVNTEAFF; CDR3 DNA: TGTGCCAGTAGCCCGTACCGAGGAGTGAACACTGAAGCTTTCTTT
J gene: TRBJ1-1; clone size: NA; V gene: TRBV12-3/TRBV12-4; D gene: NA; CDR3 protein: CASSLSGNTEAFF; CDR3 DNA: TGTGCCAGCAGTTTATCCGGGAACACTGAAGCTTTCTTT
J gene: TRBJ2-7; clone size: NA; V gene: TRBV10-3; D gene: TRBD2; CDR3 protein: CAAGTSGSYEQYF; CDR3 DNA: TGTGCCGCCGGGACTAGCGGCTCCTACGAGCAGTACTTC
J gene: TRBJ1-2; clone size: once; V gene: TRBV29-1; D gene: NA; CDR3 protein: CSVVSQGGYTF; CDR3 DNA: TGCAGCGTTGTGAGTCAAGGGGGCTACACCTTC
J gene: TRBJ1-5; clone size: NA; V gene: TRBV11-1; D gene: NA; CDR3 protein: CAIYGGGNQPQHF; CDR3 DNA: TGTGCCATTTATGGAGGAGGAAATCAGCCCCAGCATTTT
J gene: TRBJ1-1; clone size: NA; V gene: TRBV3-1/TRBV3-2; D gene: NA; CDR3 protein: CASSSRTPYTEAFF; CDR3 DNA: TGTGCCAGCAGCTCCCGAACTCCGTACACTGAAGCTTTCTTT
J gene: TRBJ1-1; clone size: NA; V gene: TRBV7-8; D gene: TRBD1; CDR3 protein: CASSFGSRGLGTEAFF; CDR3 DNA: TGTGCCAGCAGCTTTGGTTCGAGGGGGCTGGGGACTGAAGCTTTCTTT
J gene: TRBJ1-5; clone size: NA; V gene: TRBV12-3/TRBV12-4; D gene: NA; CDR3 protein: CASSPGDQPQHF; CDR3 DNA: TGTGCCAGCAGTCCCGGCGATCAGCCCCAGCATTTT
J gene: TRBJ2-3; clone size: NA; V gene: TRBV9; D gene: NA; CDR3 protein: CASSVAGAGTDTQYF; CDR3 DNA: TGTGCCAGCAGCGTAGCTGGGGCGGGAACGGATACGCAGTATTTT
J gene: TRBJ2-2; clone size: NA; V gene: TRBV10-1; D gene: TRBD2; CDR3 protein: CASSESGGLSGELFF; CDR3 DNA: TGCGCCAGCAGTGAAAGCGGGGGACTTTCCGGGGAGCTGTTTTTT
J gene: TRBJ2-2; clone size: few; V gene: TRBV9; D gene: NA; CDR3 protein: CASSPGVYTGELFF; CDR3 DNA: TGTGCCAGCAGCCCGGGCGTATACACCGGGGAGCTGTTTTTT
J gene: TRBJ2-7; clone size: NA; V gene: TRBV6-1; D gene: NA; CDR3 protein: CASSEAQFGSYEQYF; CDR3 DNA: TGTGCCAGCAGTGAAGCGCAGTTCGGCTCCTACGAGCAGTACTTC
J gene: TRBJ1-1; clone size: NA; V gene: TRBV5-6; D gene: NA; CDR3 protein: CASSFRTASLRTEAFF; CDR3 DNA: TGTGCCAGCAGCTTTAGGACAGCTTCCCTGAGGACTGAAGCTTTCTTT
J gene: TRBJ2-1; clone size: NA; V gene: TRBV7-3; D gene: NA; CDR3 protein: CASREDSVMNEQFF; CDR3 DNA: TGTGCCAGCAGGGAGGATAGCGTGATGAATGAGCAGTTCTTC
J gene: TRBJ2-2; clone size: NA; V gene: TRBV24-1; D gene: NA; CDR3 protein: CATSGEPRGTNTGELFF; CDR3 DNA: TGTGCCACCAGTGGGGAGCCCCGGGGGACGAACACCGGGGAGCTGTTTTTT
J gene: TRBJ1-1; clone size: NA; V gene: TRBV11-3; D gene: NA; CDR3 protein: CASSLASGGTEAFF; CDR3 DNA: TGTGCCAGCAGCTTAGCCTCGGGGGGGACTGAAGCTTTCTTT
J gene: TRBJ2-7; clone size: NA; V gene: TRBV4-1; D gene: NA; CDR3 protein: CASSPPGQSSYEQYF; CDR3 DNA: TGCGCCAGCAGCCCCCCGGGACAAAGCTCCTACGAGCAGTACTTC
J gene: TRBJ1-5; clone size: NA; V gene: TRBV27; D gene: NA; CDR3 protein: CASSFRGPNYSNQPQHF; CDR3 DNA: TGTGCCAGCAGTTTCAGGGGCCCTAACTATAGCAATCAGCCCCAGCATTTT
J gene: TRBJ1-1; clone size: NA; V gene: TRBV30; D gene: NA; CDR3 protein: CAWSWRVGTEAFF; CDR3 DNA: TGTGCCTGGAGTTGGCGGGTAGGAACTGAAGCTTTCTTT
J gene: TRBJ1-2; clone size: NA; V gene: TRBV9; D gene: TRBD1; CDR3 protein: CASSAPLTGPNYGYTF; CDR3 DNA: TGTGCCAGCAGCGCCCCTTTGACAGGGCCTAACTATGGCTACACCTTC
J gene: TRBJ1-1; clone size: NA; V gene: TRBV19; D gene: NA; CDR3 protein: CASSIMVNTEAFF; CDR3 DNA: TGTGCCAGTAGTATAATGGTGAACACTGAAGCTTTCTTT
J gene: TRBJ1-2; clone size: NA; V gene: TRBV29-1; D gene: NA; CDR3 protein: CSTRFRDNTNYGYTF; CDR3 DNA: TGCAGCACCCGATTCAGGGACAATACTAACTATGGCTACACCTTC
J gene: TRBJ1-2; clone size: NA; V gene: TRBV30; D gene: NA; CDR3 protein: CAWTQTVGYTF; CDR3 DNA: TGTGCCTGGACCCAGACGGTTGGCTACACCTTC
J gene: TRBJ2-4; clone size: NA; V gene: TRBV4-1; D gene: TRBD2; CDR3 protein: CASRDTLAGVTKNIQYF; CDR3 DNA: TGCGCCAGCAGAGATACCTTAGCGGGAGTCACCAAAAACATTCAGTACTTC
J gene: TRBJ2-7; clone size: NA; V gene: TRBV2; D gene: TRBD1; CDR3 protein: CASRDRVYEQYF; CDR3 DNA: TGTGCCAGCCGGGACAGAGTCTACGAGCAGTACTTC
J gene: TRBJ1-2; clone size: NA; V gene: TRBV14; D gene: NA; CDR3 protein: CASSQGDNRGPGYTF; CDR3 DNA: TGTGCCAGCAGCCAAGGGGACAATCGGGGCCCTGGCTACACCTTC
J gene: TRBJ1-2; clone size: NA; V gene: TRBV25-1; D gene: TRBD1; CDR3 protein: CASSARTGGNYGYTF; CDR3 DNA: TGTGCCAGCAGTGCCCGGACAGGGGGTAACTATGGCTACACCTTC
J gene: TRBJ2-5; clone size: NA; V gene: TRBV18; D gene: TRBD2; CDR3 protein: CASSPPGGLAGAETQYF; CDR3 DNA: TGTGCCAGCTCACCTCCAGGGGGACTAGCGGGAGCAGAGACCCAGTACTTC
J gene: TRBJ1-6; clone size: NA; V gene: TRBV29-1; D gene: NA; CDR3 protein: CSFQDSVGSPLHF; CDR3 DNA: TGCAGCTTCCAGGACAGCGTCGGATCACCCCTCCACTTT